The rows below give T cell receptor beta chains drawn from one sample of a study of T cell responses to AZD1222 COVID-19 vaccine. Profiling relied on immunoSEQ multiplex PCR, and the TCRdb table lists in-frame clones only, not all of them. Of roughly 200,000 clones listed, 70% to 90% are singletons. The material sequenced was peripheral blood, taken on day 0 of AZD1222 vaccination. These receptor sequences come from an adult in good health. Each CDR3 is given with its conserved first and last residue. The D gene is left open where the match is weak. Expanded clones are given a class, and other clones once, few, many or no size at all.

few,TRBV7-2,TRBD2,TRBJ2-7,TGTGCCAGCACTGAACTAGCGGGGGACGAGCAGTACTTC,CASTELAGDEQYF
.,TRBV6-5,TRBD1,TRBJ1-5,TGTGCCAGCAGCCGACTCAGGGGGAGCAATCAGCCCCAGCATTTT,CASSRLRGSNQPQHF
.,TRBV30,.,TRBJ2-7,TGTGCCTGGAGTAACAAGGGGGTTCGCGAGCAGTACTTC,CAWSNKGVREQYF
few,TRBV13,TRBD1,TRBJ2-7,TGTGCCAGCAGCTTCAGGGGGCCCTACGAGCAGTACTTC,CASSFRGPYEQYF
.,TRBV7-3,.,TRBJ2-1,TGTGCCAGCAGCCTTTCCCCCACTCCACGCAATGAGCAGTTCTTC,CASSLSPTPRNEQFF
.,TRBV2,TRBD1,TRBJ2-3,TGTGCCAGCAGGGGACAGAGTAGCACAGATACGCAGTATTTT,CASRGQSSTDTQYF
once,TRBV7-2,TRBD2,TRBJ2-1,TGTGCCAGCAGCTCGGACAGCGGGGGTGAGCAGTTCTTC,CASSSDSGGEQFF
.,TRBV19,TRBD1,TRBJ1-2,TGTGCCAGTAGCGAGACAGGGAACGTAAACTATGGCTACACCTTC,CASSETGNVNYGYTF
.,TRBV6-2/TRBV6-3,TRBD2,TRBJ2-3,TGTGCCAGCAGTTACGCCACGGGGGGACCCAGCACAGATACGCAGTATTTT,CASSYATGGPSTDTQYF
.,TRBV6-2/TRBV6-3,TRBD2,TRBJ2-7,TGTGCCAGCAGCCTATGGGGGGGGTCCAACTACGAGCAGTACTTC,CASSLWGGSNYEQYF
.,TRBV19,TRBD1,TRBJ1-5,TGTGCCAGTAGGTTGGACAGGGGTAGCAATCAGCCCCAGCATTTT,CASRLDRGSNQPQHF
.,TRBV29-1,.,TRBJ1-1,TGCAGCGTTGGGGTAAGGGGGGCTCAGACTGAAGCTTTCTTT,CSVGVRGAQTEAFF
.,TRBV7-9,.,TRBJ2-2,TGTGCCAGCAGCCCAAGAGGGACCGGGGAGCTGTTTTTT,CASSPRGTGELFF
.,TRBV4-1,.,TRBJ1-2,TGCGCCAGCAGACGAGACAGTCTTTATGGCTACACCTTC,CASRRDSLYGYTF
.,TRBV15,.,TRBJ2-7,TGTGCCACCAGCAGAGATTTCGGTACCAGGGAGCAGTACTTC,CATSRDFGTREQYF
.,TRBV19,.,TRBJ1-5,TGTGCCAGTAGTATTGGGGCAGGGGCCAGCAATCAGCCCCAGCATTTT,CASSIGAGASNQPQHF
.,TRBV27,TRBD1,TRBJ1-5,TGTGCCAGCAGTTTATCTAGTACAGGGGTATGGTCCCAGCATTTT,CASSLSSTGVWSQHF
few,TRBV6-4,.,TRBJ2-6,TGTGCCAGCAGTGAAGGAACTGGGGCCAACGTCCTGACTTTC,CASSEGTGANVLTF
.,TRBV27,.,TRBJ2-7,TGTGCCAGCCGCACGGCCGGGTCTGGTCGGGAGCAGTACTTC,CASRTAGSGREQYF
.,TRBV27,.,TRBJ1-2,TGTGCCAGCAGTTTCTCAGGACGGGGACCTAACTATGGCTACACCTTC,CASSFSGRGPNYGYTF
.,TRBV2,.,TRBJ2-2,TGTGCCAGCAGTGCGCACTCCACCGGGGAGCTGTTTTTT,CASSAHSTGELFF
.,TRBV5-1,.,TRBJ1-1,TGCGCCAGCACCCTTACAGGCAGAACGAACACTGAAGCTTTCTTT,CASTLTGRTNTEAFF
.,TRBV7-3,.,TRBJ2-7,TGTGCCAGCAGCGCCTACAGTGACAGCTCCTACGAGCAGTACTTC,CASSAYSDSSYEQYF
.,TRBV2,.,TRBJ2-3,TGTGCCAGCAGTGAATCAATTTCAGATACGCAGTATTTT,CASSESISDTQYF
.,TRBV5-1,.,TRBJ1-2,TGCGCCAGCAGCCTTAGTACAGCGAACTATGGCTACACCTTC,CASSLSTANYGYTF
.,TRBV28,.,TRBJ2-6,TGTGCCAGCACCAAGACAGGAGCCTTCTCTGGGGCCAACGTCCTGACTTTC,CASTKTGAFSGANVLTF
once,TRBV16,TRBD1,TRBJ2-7,TGTGCCAGCAGGCAGACAGGGCCCGAGCAGTACTTC,CASRQTGPEQYF
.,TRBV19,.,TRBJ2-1,TGTGCCAGTAGTAGGGATCCTCGGGGCTGGGATGAGCAGTTCTTC,CASSRDPRGWDEQFF
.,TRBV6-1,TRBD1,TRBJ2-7,TGTGCCAGCAGTGAAGGGACAGGGGGTTTTTACGAGCAGTACTTC,CASSEGTGGFYEQYF
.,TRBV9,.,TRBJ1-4,TGTGCCAGCAGCGGTCTCGAAGATGAAAAACTGTTTTTT,CASSGLEDEKLFF
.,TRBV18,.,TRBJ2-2,TGTGCCAGCTCACCAAAAGGGTGGGAGCTGTTTTTT,CASSPKGWELFF
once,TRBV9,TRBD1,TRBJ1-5,TGTGCCAGCAGCGTAGGGACAGGGGCGAGTCAGCCCCAGCATTTT,CASSVGTGASQPQHF
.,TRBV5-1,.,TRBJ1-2,TGTGTAAGAGTTCGCGCTGACGGCCAAGCTAACTATGGCTACACCTTC,CVRVRADGQANYGYTF
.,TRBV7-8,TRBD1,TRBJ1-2,TGTGCCAGCAGCCCAAGGGTCAGGGGGAACTATGGCTACACCTTC,CASSPRVRGNYGYTF
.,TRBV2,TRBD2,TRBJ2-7,TGTGCCAGCAGCCCGGGGGGGCCCTACGAGCAGTACTTC,CASSPGGPYEQYF
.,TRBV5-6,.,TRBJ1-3,TGTGCCAGCAGCTCTGCTGGGGGGGGCGCTGGAAACACCATATATTTT,CASSSAGGGAGNTIYF
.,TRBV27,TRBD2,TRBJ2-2,TGTGCCAGCAGTTTCAGGGGGACTAGCGGGAACACCGGGGAGCTGTTTTTT,CASSFRGTSGNTGELFF
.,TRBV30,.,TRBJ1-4,TGTGCCTGGAGTGTGGGGGGAGGATATAATGAAAAACTGTTTTTT,CAWSVGGGYNEKLFF
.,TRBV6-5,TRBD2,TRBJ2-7,TGTGCCAGCAGAAATCTGGGACTAGCGGCCTACGAGCAGTACTTC,CASRNLGLAAYEQYF
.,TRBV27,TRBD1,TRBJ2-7,TGTGCCAGCAGCTTACAGGGGGGCGAGCAGTACTTC,CASSLQGGEQYF
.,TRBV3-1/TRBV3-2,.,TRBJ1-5,TGTGCCAGCAGCCAAGTATGGGGGGGCAATCAGCCCCAGCATTTT,CASSQVWGGNQPQHF
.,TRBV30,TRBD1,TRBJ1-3,TGTGCCTCCATGGGGACAGGGAAGAACACCATATATTTT,CASMGTGKNTIYF
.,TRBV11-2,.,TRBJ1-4,TGTGCCAGCAGCTTTGGGGAAAAACTGTTTTTT,CASSFGEKLFF
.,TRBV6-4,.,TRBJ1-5,TGTGCCAGCCCACAAAGAGGATATAGCAATCAGCCCCAGCATTTT,CASPQRGYSNQPQHF
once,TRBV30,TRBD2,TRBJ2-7,TGTGCCTGGACCCCCCCCACTAGCGGGGTCGAGCAGTACTTC,CAWTPPTSGVEQYF
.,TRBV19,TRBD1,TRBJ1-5,TGTGCCAGTAGTATATCCCACCGGAGGCAGGGGGCAAGTCAGCCCCAGCATTTT,CASSISHRRQGASQPQHF
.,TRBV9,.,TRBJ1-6,TGTGCCAGCAGCGTAGCTCCGTCCGGGGCGGTAGATAATTCACCCCTCCACTTT,CASSVAPSGAVDNSPLHF
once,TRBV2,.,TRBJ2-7,TGTGCCAGCAGTCGTCAGAGCTACGAGCAGTACTTC,CASSRQSYEQYF
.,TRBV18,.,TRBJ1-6,TGTGCCAGCTCACCACTTCCGGGAGGGAACAATTCACCCCTCCACTTT,CASSPLPGGNNSPLHF
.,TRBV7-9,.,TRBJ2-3,TGTGCCAGCAGCTTCCTGCCAAGCGGAGATACGCAGTATTTT,CASSFLPSGDTQYF
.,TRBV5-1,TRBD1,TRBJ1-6,TGCGCCAGCAGCCGGACAGGGGGCGCCTATAATTCACCCCTCCACTTT,CASSRTGGAYNSPLHF
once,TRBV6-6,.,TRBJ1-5,TGTGCCAGCAGTTTTACACCGCGGGGTCAGCCCCAGCATTTT,CASSFTPRGQPQHF
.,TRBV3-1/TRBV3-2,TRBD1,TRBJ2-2,TGTGCCAGCAGACCCGGACAGGGCGGGGAGCTGTTTTTT,CASRPGQGGELFF
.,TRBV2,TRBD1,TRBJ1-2,TGTGCCAGCAGGGCTTGGGACAGGGTGATCTATGGCTACACCTTC,CASRAWDRVIYGYTF
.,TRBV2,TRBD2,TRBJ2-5,TGTGCCAGCACAGGACTAGCGGGGGGGCTCGGGACCCAGTACTTC,CASTGLAGGLGTQYF
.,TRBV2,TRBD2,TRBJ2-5,TGTGCCAGCAGCCCCCAGGGGACTAGTCGTTCAGAGACCCAGTACTTC,CASSPQGTSRSETQYF
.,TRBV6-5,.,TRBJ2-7,TGTGCCAGCAGTGACTCCGGGACACCACACTACGAGCAGTACTTC,CASSDSGTPHYEQYF
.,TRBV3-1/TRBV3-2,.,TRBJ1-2,TGTGCCAGCAGCCTGGACACTGGCTACACCTTC,CASSLDTGYTF